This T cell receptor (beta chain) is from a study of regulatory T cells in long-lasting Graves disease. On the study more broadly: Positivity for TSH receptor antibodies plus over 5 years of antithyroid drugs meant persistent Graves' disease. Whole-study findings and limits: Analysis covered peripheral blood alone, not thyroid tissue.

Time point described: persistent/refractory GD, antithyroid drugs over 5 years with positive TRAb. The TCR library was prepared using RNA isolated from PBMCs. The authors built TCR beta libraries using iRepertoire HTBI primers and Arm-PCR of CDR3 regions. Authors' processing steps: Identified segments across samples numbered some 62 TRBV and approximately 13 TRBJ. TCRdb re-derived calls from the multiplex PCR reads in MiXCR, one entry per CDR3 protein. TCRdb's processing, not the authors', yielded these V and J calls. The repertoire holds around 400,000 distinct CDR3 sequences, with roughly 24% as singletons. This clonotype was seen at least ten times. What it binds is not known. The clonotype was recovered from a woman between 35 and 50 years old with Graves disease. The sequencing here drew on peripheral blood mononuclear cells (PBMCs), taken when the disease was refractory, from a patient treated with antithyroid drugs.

This CDR3 is CASSYMSYEQYF. The CDR3 nucleotides read TGTGCCAGCAGTTACATGTCCTACGAGCAGTACTTC. The chain has TRBV6-5 and TRBJ2-7; D unresolved. Germline CDR1 is MNHEY and CDR2 is SVGAGI. This CDR3 region has 12 residues. Trimming took 2 bases from V and 1 from J, leaving 3 bases between them.